This TCR beta chain was identified in a study of CD8+CD57+ T cells in acquired aplastic anemia. Study-level background: An average of about 3.4 ug of DNA was obtained from sorted CD4+ and CD8+ cells. Healthy-donor CD4+ cells averaged about 9.8 million reads. Study-level results: Patients and controls were not found to differ significantly in CD8+ Simpson's diversity. In common between the patients and the controls were more than 25 CD8+ CDR3 sequences.

The CDR3 contains 12 residues. Between the trimmed V and J ends, which lost 3 bases and 0 bases, there was a span of 6 bases. CDR1 is DFQATT, CDR2 SNEGSKA, per germline (reference sequence). Turning to this clonotype: As yet, its antigen is unknown.

Using genomic DNA as the template, TCR beta VDJ and CDR3 profiling was carried out. MiXCR was run by TCRdb on the reads, yielding one entry per CDR3 protein. This sample has about 190,000 distinct CDR3 sequences, with around half found just once. J is TRBJ2-7 and V is TRBV20-1; D is uncertain. This TCR derives from a human donor in good health, serving as a control. The material sequenced was sorted CD4+, CD8+, or CD8+CD57+ T cells (not recorded which) from PBMCs. DNA for the CDR3: TGCAGTGCTAGCTACAGCTCCTACGAGCAGTACTTC. Translating it yields CSASYSSYEQYF.